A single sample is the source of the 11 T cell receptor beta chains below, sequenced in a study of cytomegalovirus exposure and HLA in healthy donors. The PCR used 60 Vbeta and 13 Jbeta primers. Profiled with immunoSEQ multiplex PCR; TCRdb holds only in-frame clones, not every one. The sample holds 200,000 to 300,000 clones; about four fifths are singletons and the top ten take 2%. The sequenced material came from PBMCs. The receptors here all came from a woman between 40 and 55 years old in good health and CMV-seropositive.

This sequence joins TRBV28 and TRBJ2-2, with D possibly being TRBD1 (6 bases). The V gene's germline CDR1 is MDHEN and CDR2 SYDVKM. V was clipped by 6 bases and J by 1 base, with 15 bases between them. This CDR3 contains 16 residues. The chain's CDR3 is CASSGKNRENTGELFF. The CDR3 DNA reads TGTGCCAGCAGCGGAAAGAACAGGGAGAACACCGGGGAGCTGTTTTTT.

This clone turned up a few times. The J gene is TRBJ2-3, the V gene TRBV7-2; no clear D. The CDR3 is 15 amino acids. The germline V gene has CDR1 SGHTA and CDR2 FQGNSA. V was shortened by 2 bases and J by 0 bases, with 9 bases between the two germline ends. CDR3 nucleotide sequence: TGTGCCAGCAGCTTAACCTACCCTAGCACAGATACGCAGTATTTT. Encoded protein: CASSLTYPSTDTQYF.

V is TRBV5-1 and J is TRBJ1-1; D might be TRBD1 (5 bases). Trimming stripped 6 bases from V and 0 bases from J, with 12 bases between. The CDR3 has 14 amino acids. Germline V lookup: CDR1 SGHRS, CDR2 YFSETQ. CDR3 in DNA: TGCGCCAGCAAGGCGGGGACTGTGAACACTGAAGCTTTCTTT. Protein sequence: CASKAGTVNTEAFF.

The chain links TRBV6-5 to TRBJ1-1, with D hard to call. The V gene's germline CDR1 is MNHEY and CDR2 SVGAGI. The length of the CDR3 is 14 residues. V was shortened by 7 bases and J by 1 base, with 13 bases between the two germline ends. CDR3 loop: CASTPAGSNTEAFF. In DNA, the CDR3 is TGTGCCAGCACCCCAGCAGGATCGAACACTGAAGCTTTCTTT.

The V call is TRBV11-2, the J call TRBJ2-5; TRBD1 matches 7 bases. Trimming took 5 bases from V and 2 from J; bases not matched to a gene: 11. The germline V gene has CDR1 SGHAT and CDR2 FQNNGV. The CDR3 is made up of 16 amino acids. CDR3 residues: CASSPPWPDRQETQYF. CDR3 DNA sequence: TGTGCCAGCAGCCCACCTTGGCCGGACAGGCAAGAGACCCAGTACTTC.

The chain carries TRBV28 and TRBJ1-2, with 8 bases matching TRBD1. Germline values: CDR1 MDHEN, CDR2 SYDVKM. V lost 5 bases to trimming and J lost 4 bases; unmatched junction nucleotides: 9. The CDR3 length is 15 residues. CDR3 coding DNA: TGTGCCAGCAGTATGAACAGGGGGAGAGTCTATGGCTACACCTTC. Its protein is CASSMNRGRVYGYTF.

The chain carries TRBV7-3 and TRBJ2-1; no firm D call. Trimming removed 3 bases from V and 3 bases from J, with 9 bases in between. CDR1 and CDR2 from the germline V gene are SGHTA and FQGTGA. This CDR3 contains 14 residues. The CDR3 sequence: CASSFRGDYNEQFF. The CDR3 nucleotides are TGTGCCAGCAGCTTCCGTGGAGACTACAATGAGCAGTTCTTC.

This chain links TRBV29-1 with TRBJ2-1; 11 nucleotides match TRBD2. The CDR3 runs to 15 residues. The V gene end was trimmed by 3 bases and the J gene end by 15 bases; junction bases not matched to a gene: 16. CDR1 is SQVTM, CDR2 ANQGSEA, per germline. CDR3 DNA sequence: TGCAGCGTTGAGATGCCGGGACTAGCGGCCGGCCACGCGTTCTTC. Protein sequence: CSVEMPGLAAGHAFF.

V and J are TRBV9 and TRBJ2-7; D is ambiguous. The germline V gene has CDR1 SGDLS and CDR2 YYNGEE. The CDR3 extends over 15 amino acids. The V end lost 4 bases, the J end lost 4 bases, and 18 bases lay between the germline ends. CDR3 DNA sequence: TGTGCCAGCAGCTCTAGTCCCACCCCCGGGTACGAGCAGTACTTC. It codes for CASSSSPTPGYEQYF. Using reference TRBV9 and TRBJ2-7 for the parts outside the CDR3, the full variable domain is DSGVTQTPKHLITATGQRVTLRCSPRSGDLSVYWYQQSLDQGLQFLIQYYNGEERAKGNILERFSAQQFPDLHSELNLSSLELGDSALYFCASSSSPTPGYEQYFGPGTRLTVT.

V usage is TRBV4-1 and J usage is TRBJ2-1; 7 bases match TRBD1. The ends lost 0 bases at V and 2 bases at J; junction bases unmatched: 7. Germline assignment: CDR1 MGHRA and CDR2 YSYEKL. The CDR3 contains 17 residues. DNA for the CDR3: TGCGCCAGCAGCCAAGAGAAGGACAGGTGGCCCTACAATGAGCAGTTCTTC. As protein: CASSQEKDRWPYNEQFF.

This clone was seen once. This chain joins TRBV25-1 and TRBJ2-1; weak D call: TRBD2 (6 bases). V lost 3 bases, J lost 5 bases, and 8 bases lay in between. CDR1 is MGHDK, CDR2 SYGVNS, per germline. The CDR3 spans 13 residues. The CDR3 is CASSEGTHNEQFF. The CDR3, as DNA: TGTGCCAGCAGTGAGGGGACTCACAATGAGCAGTTCTTC.